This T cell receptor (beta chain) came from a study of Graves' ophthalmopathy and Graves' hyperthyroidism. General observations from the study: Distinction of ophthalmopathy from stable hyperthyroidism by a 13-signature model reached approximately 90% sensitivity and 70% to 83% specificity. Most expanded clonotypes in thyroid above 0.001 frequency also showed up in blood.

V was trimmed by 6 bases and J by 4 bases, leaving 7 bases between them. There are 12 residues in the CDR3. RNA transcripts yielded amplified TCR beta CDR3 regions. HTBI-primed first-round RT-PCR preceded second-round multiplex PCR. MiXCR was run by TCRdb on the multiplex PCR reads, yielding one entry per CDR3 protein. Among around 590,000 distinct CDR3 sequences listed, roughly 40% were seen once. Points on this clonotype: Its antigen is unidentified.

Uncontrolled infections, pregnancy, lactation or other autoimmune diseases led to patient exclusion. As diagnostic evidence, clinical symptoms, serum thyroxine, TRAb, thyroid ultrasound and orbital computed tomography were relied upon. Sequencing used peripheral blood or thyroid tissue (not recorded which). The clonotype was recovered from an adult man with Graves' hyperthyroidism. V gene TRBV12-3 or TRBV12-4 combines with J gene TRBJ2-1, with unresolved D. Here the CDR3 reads CASSARYNEQFF. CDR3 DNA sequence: TGTGCCAGCAGCGCACGTTACAATGAGCAGTTCTTC.